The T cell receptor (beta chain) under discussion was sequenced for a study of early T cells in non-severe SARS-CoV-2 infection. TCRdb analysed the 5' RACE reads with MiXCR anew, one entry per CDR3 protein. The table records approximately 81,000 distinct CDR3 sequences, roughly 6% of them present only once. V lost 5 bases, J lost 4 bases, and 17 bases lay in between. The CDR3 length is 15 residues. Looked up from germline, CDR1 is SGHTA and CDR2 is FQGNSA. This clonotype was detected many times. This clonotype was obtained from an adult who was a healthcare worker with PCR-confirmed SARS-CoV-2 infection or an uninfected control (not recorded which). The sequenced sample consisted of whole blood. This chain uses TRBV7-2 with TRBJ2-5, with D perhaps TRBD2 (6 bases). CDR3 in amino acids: CASSRYTSTGETQYF. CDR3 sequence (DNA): TGTGCCAGCAGCCGGTACACTAGCACCGGAGAGACCCAGTACTTC.